This entry features one T cell receptor beta chain sequence. These data originate in a study of Ad26.COV2.S vaccination and SARS-CoV-2 variants. The protocol was immunoSEQ multiplex PCR, while the TCRdb copy is restricted to in-frame clones and leaves out a portion. The table shows approximately 410,000 clones, with about 92% occurring only once. Treatment specified: 15 to 20 received Ad26.COV2.S at low or high dose, single or two shots; 5 received placebo; per-sample allocation not given. Material that was analyzed had been drawn on day 63 after the first vaccine or placebo injection. The CDR3 totals 14 residues. CDR1 and CDR2 from the germline V gene are SGHTA and FQGNSA. The V and J ends lost 1 base and 2 bases respectively, with 5 bases between them.

The TCR was taken from a person between 18 and 65 years old who received the Ad26.COV2.S COVID-19 vaccine or a placebo. The sample here was peripheral blood, taken in a trial of Ad26.COV2.S vaccine versus placebo. V gene TRBV7-2 combines with J gene TRBJ2-2; D unclear. The CDR3 nucleotides read TGTGCCAGCAGCTTAGTACACAACACCGGGGAGCTGTTTTTT. This gives the protein CASSLVHNTGELFF.